The 16 T cell receptor beta chains below all came from one sample that was sequenced in a study of technical replicates of blood from a handful of donors. Profiling relied on immunoSEQ multiplex PCR, and the TCRdb table lists in-frame clones only, not all of them. The profile shows some 94,000 clones, roughly 94% of them singletons. The specimen was T cells isolated from PBMCs. These receptors all come from a human donor in good health.

The chain has TRBV19 and TRBJ2-7; maybe TRBD1 (6 bases). V was clipped by 5 bases and J by 2 bases, with 22 bases between them. CDR1 is LNHDA, CDR2 SQIVND, per germline (reference sequence). CDR3 length equals 17 residues. For the CDR3, the DNA is TGTGCCAGTAGTCCAGGACAGATACTAAATCTAGCCTACGAGCAGTACTTC. It translates to CASSPGQILNLAYEQYF.

The chain employs TRBV9 and TRBJ2-7, with TRBD2 identical over 14 bases. CDR3 length equals 17 residues. Germline assignment: CDR1 SGDLS and CDR2 YYNGEE. V was pared by 4 bases and J by 2 bases, with 8 bases of the junction left unmatched. CDR3: CASSTAPGLAGAYEQYF. The CDR3 DNA reads as TGTGCCAGCAGCACCGCGCCGGGACTAGCGGGAGCCTACGAGCAGTACTTC.

The count of this clone is one. The chain links TRBV6-5 to TRBJ1-6, with TRBD1 as a possible D gene (5 bases). The CDR3 sequence is 15 residues long. The V gene lost 0 bases and the J gene lost 4 bases, with 7 bases spanning the gap. Germline V gene sequence: CDR1 MNHEY, CDR2 SVGAGI. In DNA, the CDR3 is TGTGCCAGCAGTTACTCAGGGGATTATAATTCACCCCTCCACTTT. Encoded protein: CASSYSGDYNSPLHF.

The count of this clone is one. The chain links TRBV13 to TRBJ2-7; TRBD2 agrees at 13 bases. V dropped 4 bases and J dropped 1; count of bases not matched to a gene: 7. In germline, CDR1 is PRHDT, CDR2 FYEKMQ (reference sequence). CDR3 length: 17 residues. CDR3 in amino acids: CASSSGLAGSWSYEQYF. The CDR3, as DNA: TGTGCCAGCAGCTCGGGACTAGCGGGGAGTTGGTCCTACGAGCAGTACTTC.

This clone was seen just once. The chain joins TRBV4-3 to TRBJ2-7, with D possibly being TRBD1 (6 bases). Looked up from germline, CDR1 is LGHNA and CDR2 is YSLEER. The CDR3 runs to 16 residues. The V end lost 0 bases, the J end lost 4 bases, and 16 bases lay between the germline ends. In DNA, the CDR3 is TGCGCCAGCAGCCAAGATTCCGAGGGGCAGGGGTACGAGCAGTACTTC. This encodes CASSQDSEGQGYEQYF.

The chain couples TRBV6-5 to TRBJ2-7; 11 bases agree with TRBD2. The CDR3 is made up of 15 amino acids. The junction had 8 bases not matched to a gene; V was cut back by 4 bases and J by 6 bases. The germline V gene has CDR1 MNHEY and CDR2 SVGAGI. The DNA for the CDR3 is TGTGCCAGCAGTTCGAATAGCGGGAGGGTCGGCGAGCAGTACTTC. This gives the protein CASSSNSGRVGEQYF.

The chain employs TRBV19 and TRBJ2-3, with 7 bases aligning to TRBD1. The CDR3 contains 14 residues. The V and J ends lost 5 bases and 2 bases, in that order; junction bases with no gene match: 4. Germline V CDR1 and CDR2: LNHDA, SQIVND (reference sequence). CDR3 nucleotide sequence: TGTGCCAGTAGTTTTCAGGGGGACACAGATACGCAGTATTTT. Its protein product is CASSFQGDTDTQYF.

The chain uses TRBV27 and TRBJ2-6, with 7 bases that match TRBD1. Germline V lookup: CDR1 MNHEY, CDR2 SMNVEV (reference sequence). Trimming at V came to 4 bases and at J to 2 bases, leaving 5 bases not matched to a gene. This CDR3 has 16 amino acids. CDR3 DNA sequence: TGTGCCAGCAGTTCGGACAGGCCTACTGGGGCCAACGTCCTGACTTTC. Translation: CASSSDRPTGANVLTF.

The genes are TRBV11-1 and TRBJ2-1; 13 bases are a match to TRBD2. CDR1 is SGHAT and CDR2 is FQDESV in the germline V gene (reference sequence). With V trimmed by 3 bases and J by 9 bases, 5 bases remained unmatched. The CDR3 is 15 residues long. CDR3 residues: CASSFGTSGKGEQFF. CDR3 DNA: TGTGCCAGCAGCTTTGGGACTAGCGGGAAGGGTGAGCAGTTCTTC.

This chain connects TRBV11-2 to TRBJ2-7; D is undetermined. The CDR3 extends over 12 amino acids. V dropped 6 bases and J dropped 0 bases, with 6 bases sitting between them. Per germline, CDR1 SGHAT and CDR2 FQNNGV. The CDR3 bases are TGTGCCAGCAGTTCCGGCTCCTACGAGCAGTACTTC. Amino acids: CASSSGSYEQYF.

This chain uses TRBV2 with TRBJ2-3; D possibly corresponds to TRBD2 (6 bases). The germline V gene has CDR1 SNHLY and CDR2 FYNNEI. This CDR3 is built from 15 residues. V was shortened by 4 bases and J by 0 bases, with 11 bases between the two germline ends. CDR3 amino acids: CASSVGRSSTDTQYF. The CDR3 DNA is TGTGCCAGCAGTGTGGGGAGGTCTAGCACAGATACGCAGTATTTT.

The chain joins TRBV6-6 to TRBJ1-1; D might be TRBD1 (5 bases). Trimming took 0 bases from V and 5 from J, leaving 10 bases between them. CDR3 length: 14 residues. The V gene's germline CDR1 is MNHNY and CDR2 SVGAGI (reference sequence). The CDR3 DNA reads TGTGCCAGCAGTTACTCGCAGGGAAGGACTGAAGCTTTCTTT. Amino acid sequence: CASSYSQGRTEAFF.

J is TRBJ2-5 and V is TRBV5-6; no reliable D call. V was pared by 4 bases and J by 3 bases, with 7 bases between. From germline, CDR1 is SGHDT and CDR2 YYEEEE. This CDR3 is 12 amino acids long. This CDR3 is CASSLAKETQYF. Here the CDR3 DNA reads TGTGCCAGCAGCCTCGCTAAAGAGACCCAGTACTTC.

The chain employs TRBV29-1 and TRBJ1-1, with D possibly being TRBD1 (6 bases). Per the germline V gene, CDR1 is SQVTM and CDR2 is ANQGSEA. This CDR3 is 14 amino acids long. Trimming cost V 4 bases and J 1 base, with 13 bases left between them. CDR3 amino acids: CSVGFQGKNTEAFF. As DNA, the CDR3 is TGCAGCGTTGGATTTCAGGGGAAGAACACTGAAGCTTTCTTT.

The CDR3 is CARGTGTVYNEQFF. In DNA form, the CDR3 reads TGTGCCAGGGGGACCGGGACAGTTTACAATGAGCAGTTCTTC. The chain links TRBV2 to TRBJ2-1; 7 nucleotides align to TRBD1. The germline CDR1 and CDR2 sequences are SNHLY and FYNNEI. Trimming removed 9 bases from V and 4 bases from J; junction bases left unmatched: 9. The CDR3 loop spans 14 amino acids.

This clone was detected once. The chain employs TRBV5-8 and TRBJ1-1; D unresolved. V was pared by 4 bases and J by 11 bases, with 18 bases between. The CDR3 loop spans 13 amino acids. The V gene's germline CDR1 is SGHTS and CDR2 YDEGEE. The CDR3 sequence: CASSPGRFFGAFF. The CDR3, as DNA: TGTGCCAGCAGCCCCGGCCGGTTTTTCGGGGCTTTCTTT.